This record covers a single T cell receptor (beta chain). Authors' analysis steps: From reference gene primer amplification, estimates of nucleated cell counts were derived. Measured with immunoSEQ multiplex PCR; TCRdb has only the in-frame clones, and not every one. Clonal size and the V and J genes are those of that table, whereas D and trimming came from the DNA. The sample lists approximately 220,000 clones, about 85% occurring once. Ages ranged from about 18 to 100 years, with residence in 24 US areas. This record comes from a study of blood T cell repertoires in COVID-19. Study background: Acute and convalescent COVID-19 specimens originated in the United States, Italy and Spain. T cells, B-cell-depleted T cells, or PBMCs provided the cDNA or gDNA that served as material.

The CDR3 sequence is 16 residues long. Germline CDR1 and CDR2: MGHRA and YSYEKL. With 4 bases removed from V and 0 bases from J, the gap between germline ends came to 13 bases. The sequencing input was PBMCs or T cells enriched from blood (not recorded which). The genes are TRBV4-1 and TRBJ1-3; D is perhaps TRBD1 (6 bases). The clonotype originates from a woman aged 30 to 39 who had recovered from COVID-19. CDR3 sequence reads: CASSPGTQVSGNTIYF. CDR3 bases: TGCGCCAGCAGCCCCGGGACACAGGTCTCTGGAAACACCATATATTTT.